This T cell receptor (beta chain) came from a study of blood T cell repertoires in COVID-19. As for the study in general: From the United States, Italy and Spain came samples of acute and convalescent COVID-19. Sample material is recorded as cDNA or gDNA derived from T cells, B-cell-depleted T cells, or PBMCs.

Living in under 30 US areas, the participants were between 18 and 89 years of age. Donors were grouped by their self-reported clinical history. Assay used: immunoSEQ multiplex PCR; TCRdb lists only in-frame clones, some missing. The sample consists of under 250,000 clones, about 87% of them appearing once. This clonotype originated in a middle-aged woman who had been exposed to COVID-19. The sequenced sample was PBMCs or T cells enriched from blood (not recorded which).

CDR3 amino acids: CASSPGGWSSTDTQYF. The CDR3, as DNA: TGTGCCAGCTCACCGGGAGGATGGAGCAGCACAGATACGCAGTATTTT. The chain has TRBV18 and TRBJ2-3; D perhaps matches TRBD2 (6 bases). Germline V gives CDR1 KGHSH, CDR2 LQKENI. This CDR3 is built from 16 residues. With 3 bases removed from V and 0 bases from J, the gap between germline ends came to 13 bases.